The rows below give T cell receptor beta chains drawn from one sample of a study of CD8 T cells in ankylosing spondylitis. TCRdb itself ran the 5' RACE reads through MiXCR, one entry per CDR3 protein. Of 250,000 to 350,000 distinct CDR3 sequences listed, under 8.5% were seen once; the top ten hold more than 14%. The material sequenced was blood, either unsorted or a sorted T cell fraction (not recorded which). Receptor source: a male donor with ankylosing spondylitis. The CDR3 runs from the conserved cysteine through the conserved F or W. Fields, in order: J gene, D gene, clone size, V gene, CDR3 DNA, CDR3 protein. A D gene is named only where the DNA matches it firmly. Not all rows give a size; the values are once, few, many and, for expanded clones, a class.

TRBJ2-1 | TRBD2 | . | TRBV18 | TGTGCCAGCTCACCGGCGGGGGTCTACAATGAGCAGTTCTTC | CASSPAGVYNEQFF
TRBJ2-7 | . | few | TRBV29-1 | TGCAGCGTTGGGGACCTCCCCTACGAGCAGTACTTC | CSVGDLPYEQYF
TRBJ2-1 | . | few | TRBV7-3 | TGTGCCAGCAGCTTAATGCGGACTGCGGACGAGCAGTTCTTC | CASSLMRTADEQFF
TRBJ2-3 | TRBD1 | many | TRBV11-2 | TGTGCCAGCAGCTTTTTGGACAGGACGATTTACCGTCCTAGCACAGATACGCAGTATTTT | CASSFLDRTIYRPSTDTQYF
TRBJ1-4 | . | . | TRBV29-1 | TGCAGCGTTGTAGGGGCGGGAAATGAAAAACTGTTTTTT | CSVVGAGNEKLFF
TRBJ2-7 | TRBD2 | many | TRBV12-3/TRBV12-4 | TGTGCCAGCAGTAAGGGACTAGCGGAGACGTACGAGCAGTACTTC | CASSKGLAETYEQYF
TRBJ2-1 | TRBD1 | few | TRBV4-3 | TGCGCCAGCAGCCGGAGGGGAACAGGGGGCAATGAGCAGTTCTTC | CASSRRGTGGNEQFF
TRBJ2-2 | . | many | TRBV12-3/TRBV12-4 | TGTGCCAGCAGTCCAGAGGCCGGGGAGCTGTTTTTT | CASSPEAGELFF
TRBJ2-3 | TRBD2 | few | TRBV20-1 | TGCAGTGGGTCAGGTATGACTAGCCGGGCAGATACGCAGTATTTT | CSGSGMTSRADTQYF
TRBJ2-1 | . | many | TRBV4-2 | TGTGCCAGCAGCCCTTCTGTGGTGCGCTCCTACAATGAGCAGTTCTTC | CASSPSVVRSYNEQFF
TRBJ2-1 | . | few | TRBV7-3 | TGTGCCAGCAGCCGGGGACTTTCTTACAATGAGCAGTTCTTC | CASSRGLSYNEQFF
TRBJ2-1 | TRBD1 | few | TRBV24-1 | TGTGCCACCAGTGATTTTACGACCGACAGGGGGATCGGCAATGAGCAGTTCTTC | CATSDFTTDRGIGNEQFF
TRBJ2-7 | . | few | TRBV5-1 | TGCGCCAGCAGCGACGACAGAAACTACGAGCAGTACTTC | CASSDDRNYEQYF
TRBJ2-2 | . | few | TRBV24-1 | TGTGCCACCAGTGATTCCCGAAGCGCACAAGGGGCTGGCACCGGGGAGCTGTTTTTT | CATSDSRSAQGAGTGELFF
TRBJ2-3 | . | . | TRBV30 | TGTGCCTGGAGTGCGGGAGTAGGCACAGATACGCAGTATTTT | CAWSAGVGTDTQYF
TRBJ1-4 | TRBD1 | . | TRBV27 | TGTGCCAGCAGTTATCAGGGGGCAAATGAAAAACTGTTTTTT | CASSYQGANEKLFF
TRBJ1-2 | . | . | TRBV29-1 | TGCAGCGTGCTCGGGGGCGATGGCTACACCTTC | CSVLGGDGYTF
TRBJ2-7 | TRBD2 | . | TRBV20-1 | TGCAGTGGTACTAGCGGGAGGTCCTACGAGCAGTACTTC | CSGTSGRSYEQYF
TRBJ1-1 | . | few | TRBV20-1 | TGCAGTGCTAGGGACTCACCGGGACAAAGGAACACTGAAGCTTTCTTT | CSARDSPGQRNTEAFF
TRBJ2-1 | TRBD1 | . | TRBV30 | TGTGCCTGGGTTAACAGGGGAGTCAATGAGCAGTTCTTC | CAWVNRGVNEQFF
TRBJ2-5 | TRBD1 | . | TRBV5-1 | TGCGCCAGCAGCCCAGACGGACAGGGCCAAGAGACCCAGTACTTC | CASSPDGQGQETQYF
TRBJ2-2 | . | . | TRBV12-3/TRBV12-4 | TGTGCCAGCAGTTTTGTGGGGGTCGGGGAGCTGTTTTTT | CASSFVGVGELFF
TRBJ1-5 | . | . | TRBV9 | TGTGCCAGCGGTGGGGACCTCGATGGCAATCAGCCCCAGCATTTT | CASGGDLDGNQPQHF
TRBJ1-3 | TRBD1 | . | TRBV29-1 | TGCAGCGTTGAAGATCAGGGGGACACCATATATTTT | CSVEDQGDTIYF
TRBJ2-7 | TRBD1 | . | TRBV7-8 | TGTGCCAGCAGCTTACCCCGGGACAGTACCTACGAGCAGTACTTC | CASSLPRDSTYEQYF
TRBJ1-4 | TRBD1 | many | TRBV12-3/TRBV12-4 | TGTGCCAGCAGTACCAAGGGGGCCCGAAATGAAAAACTGTTTTTT | CASSTKGARNEKLFF
TRBJ2-7 | . | . | TRBV5-1 | TGCGCCAGCAGCTTGGATCCGTTTCAAGGTGGGGAGCAGTACTTC | CASSLDPFQGGEQYF
TRBJ2-7 | . | . | TRBV27 | TGTGCCAGCAGTTTGAACCGAGCCTACGAGCAGTACTTC | CASSLNRAYEQYF
TRBJ2-1 | TRBD2 | many | TRBV4-2 | TGTGCCAGCAGCCCCCGGACTAGGACGCCCCCCAATGAGCAGTTCTTC | CASSPRTRTPPNEQFF